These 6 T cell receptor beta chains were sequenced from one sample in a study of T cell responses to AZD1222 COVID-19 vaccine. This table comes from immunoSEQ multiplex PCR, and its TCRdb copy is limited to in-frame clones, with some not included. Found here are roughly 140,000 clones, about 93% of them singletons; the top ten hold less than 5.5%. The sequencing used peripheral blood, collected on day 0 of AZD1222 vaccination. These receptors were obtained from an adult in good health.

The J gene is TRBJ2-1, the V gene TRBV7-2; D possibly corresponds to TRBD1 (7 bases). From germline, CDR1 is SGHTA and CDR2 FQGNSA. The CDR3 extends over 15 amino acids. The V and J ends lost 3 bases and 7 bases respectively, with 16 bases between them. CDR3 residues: CASSFIRGEVNEQFF. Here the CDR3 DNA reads TGTGCCAGCAGCTTTATCAGGGGGGAGGTTAATGAGCAGTTCTTC.

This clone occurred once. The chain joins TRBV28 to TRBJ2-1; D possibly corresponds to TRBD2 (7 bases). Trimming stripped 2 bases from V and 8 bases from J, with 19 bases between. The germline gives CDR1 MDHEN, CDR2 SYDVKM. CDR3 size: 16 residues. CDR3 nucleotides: TGTGCCAGCAGTTTAGCGACTGATAGGGGGAGGGATGAGCAGTTCTTC. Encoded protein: CASSLATDRGRDEQFF.

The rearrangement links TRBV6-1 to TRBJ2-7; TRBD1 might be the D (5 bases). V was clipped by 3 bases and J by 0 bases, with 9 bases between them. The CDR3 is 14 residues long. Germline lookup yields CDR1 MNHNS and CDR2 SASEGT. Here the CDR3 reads CASSDRVSSYEQYF. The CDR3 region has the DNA TGTGCCAGCAGTGACAGGGTAAGCTCCTACGAGCAGTACTTC.

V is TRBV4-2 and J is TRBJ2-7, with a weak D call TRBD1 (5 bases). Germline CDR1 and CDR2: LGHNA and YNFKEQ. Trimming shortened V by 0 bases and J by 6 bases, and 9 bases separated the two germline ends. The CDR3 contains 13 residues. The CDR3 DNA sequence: TGTGCCAGCAGCCAAGAGGGGCTTGCCGAGCAGTACTTC. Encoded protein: CASSQEGLAEQYF.

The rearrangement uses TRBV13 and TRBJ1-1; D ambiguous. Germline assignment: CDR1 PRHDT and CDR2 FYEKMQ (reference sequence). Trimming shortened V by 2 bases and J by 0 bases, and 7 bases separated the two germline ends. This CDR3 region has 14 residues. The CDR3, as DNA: TGTGCCAGCAGCTTACCGGCGGTGAACACTGAAGCTTTCTTT. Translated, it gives CASSLPAVNTEAFF. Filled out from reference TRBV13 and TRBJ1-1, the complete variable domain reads AAGVIQSPRHLIKEKRETATLKCYPIPRHDTVYWYQQGPGQDPQFLISFYEKMQSDKGSIPDRFSAQQFSDYHSELNMSSLELGDSALYFCASSLPAVNTEAFFGQGTRLTVV.

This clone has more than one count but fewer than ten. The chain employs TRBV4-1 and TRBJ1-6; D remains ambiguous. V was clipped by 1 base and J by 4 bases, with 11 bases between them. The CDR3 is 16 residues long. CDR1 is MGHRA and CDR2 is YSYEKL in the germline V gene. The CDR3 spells CASSQGLGVYNSPLHF. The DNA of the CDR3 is TGCGCCAGCAGCCAAGGGCTCGGAGTTTATAATTCACCCCTCCACTTT.